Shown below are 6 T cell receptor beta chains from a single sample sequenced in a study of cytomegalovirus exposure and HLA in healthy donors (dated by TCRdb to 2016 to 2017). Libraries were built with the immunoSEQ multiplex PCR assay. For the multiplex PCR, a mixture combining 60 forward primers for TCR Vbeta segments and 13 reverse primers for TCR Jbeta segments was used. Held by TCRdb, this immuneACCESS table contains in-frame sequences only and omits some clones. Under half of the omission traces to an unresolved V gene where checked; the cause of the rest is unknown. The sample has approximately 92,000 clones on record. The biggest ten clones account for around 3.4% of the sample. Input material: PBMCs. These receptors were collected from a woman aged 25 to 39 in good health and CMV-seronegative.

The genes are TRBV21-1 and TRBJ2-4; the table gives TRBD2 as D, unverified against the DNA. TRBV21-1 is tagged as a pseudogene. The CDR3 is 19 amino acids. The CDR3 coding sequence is TGTGCCAGCAGCACGTCACTAGCGGGAGGAGGGTTAGCCAAAAACATTCAGTACTTC. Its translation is CASSTSLAGGGLAKNIQYF.

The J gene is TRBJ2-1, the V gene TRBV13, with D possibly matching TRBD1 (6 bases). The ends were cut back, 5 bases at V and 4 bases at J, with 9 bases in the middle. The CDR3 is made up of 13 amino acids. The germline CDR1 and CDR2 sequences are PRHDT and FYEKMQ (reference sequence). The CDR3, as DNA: TGTGCCAGCAGCCCTACAGGGTACAATGAGCAGTTCTTC. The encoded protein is CASSPTGYNEQFF.

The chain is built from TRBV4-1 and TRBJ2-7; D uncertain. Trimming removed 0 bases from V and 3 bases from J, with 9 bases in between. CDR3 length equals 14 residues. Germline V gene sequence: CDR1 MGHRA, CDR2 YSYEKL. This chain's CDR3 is CASSQDWRGYEQYF. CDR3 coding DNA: TGCGCCAGCAGCCAAGACTGGCGAGGCTACGAGCAGTACTTC.

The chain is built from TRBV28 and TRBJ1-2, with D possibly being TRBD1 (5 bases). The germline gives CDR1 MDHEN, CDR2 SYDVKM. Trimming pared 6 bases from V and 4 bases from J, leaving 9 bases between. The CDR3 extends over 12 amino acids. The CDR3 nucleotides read TGTGCCAGCAGAGCAGGGCTCTATGGCTACACCTTC. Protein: CASRAGLYGYTF.

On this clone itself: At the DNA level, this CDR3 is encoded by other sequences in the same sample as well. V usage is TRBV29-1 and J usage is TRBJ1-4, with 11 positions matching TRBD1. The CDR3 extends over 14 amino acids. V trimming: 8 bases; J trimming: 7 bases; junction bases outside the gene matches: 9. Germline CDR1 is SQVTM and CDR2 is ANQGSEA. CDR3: CSFVGQGVGEKLFF. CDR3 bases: TGCAGCTTTGTGGGACAGGGGGTGGGTGAAAAACTGTTTTTT. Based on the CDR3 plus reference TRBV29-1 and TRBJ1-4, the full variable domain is SAVISQKPSRDICQRGTSLTIQCQVDSQVTMMFWYRQQPGQSLTLIATANQGSEATYESGFVIDKFPISRPNLTFSTLTVSNMSPEDSSIYLCSFVGQGVGEKLFFGSGTQLSVL.

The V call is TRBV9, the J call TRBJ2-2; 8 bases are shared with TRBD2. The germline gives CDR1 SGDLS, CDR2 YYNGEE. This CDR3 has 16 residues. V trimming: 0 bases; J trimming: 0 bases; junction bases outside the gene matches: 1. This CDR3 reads CASSVELAANTGELFF. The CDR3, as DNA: TGTGCCAGCAGCGTAGAACTAGCGGCGAACACCGGGGAGCTGTTTTTT.